The 10 T cell receptor beta chains below all came from one sample that was sequenced in a study of cytomegalovirus exposure and HLA in healthy donors. It was with 60 Vbeta and 13 Jbeta primers that the PCR ran. Sequenced by immunoSEQ multiplex PCR; TCRdb stores in-frame clones only, minus some. Seen here are 120,000 or so clones, around 82% observed once, and the top ten hold approximately 3.6%. The sample comprised PBMCs. The origin of the receptors is a woman aged 40 to 49 in good health and CMV-seropositive.

This clone occurred once. This chain connects TRBV27 to TRBJ1-1; D remains unclear. Germline CDR1 reads MNHEY; CDR2 reads SMNVEV (reference sequence). Trimming took off 5 bases at V and 1 base at J, with 14 bases between the two ends. The CDR3 covers 15 residues. The CDR3, as DNA: TGTGCCAGCAGTCCTTTGGGGAGAAAGAACACTGAAGCTTTCTTT. As protein: CASSPLGRKNTEAFF.

The V and J genes are TRBV28 and TRBJ1-1; 8 bases match TRBD1. The germline V gene encodes CDR1 MDHEN and CDR2 SYDVKM. This CDR3 has 16 residues. Germline trimming cut 6 bases from V and 3 bases from J; bases unmatched to any gene: 12. The CDR3 DNA reads as TGTGCCAGCAGACACGACTCAGGACAGGGAGACACTGAAGCTTTCTTT. Translation gives CASRHDSGQGDTEAFF.

This chain links TRBV9 with TRBJ2-5, with 8 bases that match TRBD2. Germline CDR1 reads SGDLS; CDR2 reads YYNGEE. The length of the CDR3 is 15 residues. V lost 4 bases to trimming and J lost 4 bases; unmatched junction nucleotides: 9. CDR3: CASSLAGGEAETQYF. DNA for the CDR3: TGTGCCAGCAGCCTTGCGGGGGGCGAGGCAGAGACCCAGTACTTC.

The chain joins TRBV21-1 to TRBJ2-1; the DNA was not used to check the table's D call, TRBD1. TRBV21-1 is shown as a pseudogene. CDR3 length: 15 residues. DNA of the CDR3: TGTGCCAGCAACCTACAGGGTGTGGGATACAATGAGCAGTTCTTC. This sequence encodes CASNLQGVGYNEQFF.

The chain combines TRBV7-2 with TRBJ2-1, with unresolved D. CDR3 length: 15 residues. V lost 4 bases, J lost 1 base, and 11 bases lay in between. The germline V gene encodes CDR1 SGHTA and CDR2 FQGNSA. The chain's CDR3 is CASSSVDWSYNEQFF. CDR3 sequence (DNA): TGTGCCAGCAGCTCCGTCGACTGGTCCTACAATGAGCAGTTCTTC.

The rearrangement uses TRBV7-8 and TRBJ1-5, with 7 positions matching TRBD1. The junction had 7 bases not matched to a gene; V was cut back by 4 bases and J by 4 bases. The V gene's germline CDR1 is SGHVS and CDR2 FQNEAQ. This CDR3 contains 15 residues. In DNA, the CDR3 is TGTGCCAGCAGCTCCCCGGGACAGAAGAATCAGCCCCAGCATTTT. Its translation: CASSSPGQKNQPQHF.

The J gene is TRBJ2-7, the V gene TRBV18, with 9 bases fitting TRBD1. The trim removed 3 bases at V and 2 bases at J, leaving 8 bases unmatched. The CDR3 has 16 amino acids. Germline lookup yields CDR1 KGHSH and CDR2 LQKENI. CDR3 residues: CASSPPGTGKTYEQYF. CDR3 DNA: TGTGCCAGCTCACCGCCCGGGACAGGGAAAACCTACGAGCAGTACTTC.

This clone was seen a few times. CDR3 coding DNA: TGTGCCAGCAGCGCAGCGGGGGACCTCTACAATGAGCAGTTCTTC. Protein: CASSAAGDLYNEQFF. This chain uses TRBV9 with TRBJ2-1; TRBD2 agrees at 8 bases. The CDR3 has 15 amino acids. Germline V lookup: CDR1 SGDLS, CDR2 YYNGEE. V lost 3 bases, J lost 3 bases, and 5 bases stayed unmatched. The full variable domain, rest sourced from reference TRBV9 and TRBJ2-1, is DSGVTQTPKHLITATGQRVTLRCSPRSGDLSVYWYQQSLDQGLQFLIQYYNGEERAKGNILERFSAQQFPDLHSELNLSSLELGDSALYFCASSAAGDLYNEQFFGPGTRLTVL.

This chain connects TRBV7-9 to TRBJ1-4; no clear D. Trimming pared 2 bases from V and 6 bases from J, leaving 16 bases between. From germline, CDR1 is SEHNR and CDR2 FQNEAQ (reference sequence). CDR3 length equals 16 residues. The CDR3 is CASSLNLRQTDEKLFF. The CDR3 DNA reads as TGTGCCAGCAGCTTAAATTTGCGTCAAACGGATGAAAAACTGTTTTTT.

The chain carries TRBV5-1 and TRBJ2-2; D is possibly TRBD2 (6 bases). Trimming removed 0 bases at V and 7 bases at J, with 7 bases between. Per the germline V gene, CDR1 is SGHRS and CDR2 is YFSETQ. The CDR3 is 13 amino acids. CDR3 DNA sequence: TGCGCCAGCAGCTTGGCGGAGGGCGGGGAGCTGTTTTTT. This codes for CASSLAEGGELFF.